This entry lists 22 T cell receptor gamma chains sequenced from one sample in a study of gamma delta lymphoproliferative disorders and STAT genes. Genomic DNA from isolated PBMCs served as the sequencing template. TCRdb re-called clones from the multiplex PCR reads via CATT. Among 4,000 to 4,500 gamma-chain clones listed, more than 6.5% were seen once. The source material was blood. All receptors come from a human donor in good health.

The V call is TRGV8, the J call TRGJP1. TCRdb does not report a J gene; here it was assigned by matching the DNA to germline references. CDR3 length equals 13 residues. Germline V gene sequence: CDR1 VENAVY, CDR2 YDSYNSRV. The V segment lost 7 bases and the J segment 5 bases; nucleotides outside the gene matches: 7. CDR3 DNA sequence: TGTGCCACCTGCGCCCAAACTGGTTGGTTCAAGATATTT. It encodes CATCAQTGWFKIF.

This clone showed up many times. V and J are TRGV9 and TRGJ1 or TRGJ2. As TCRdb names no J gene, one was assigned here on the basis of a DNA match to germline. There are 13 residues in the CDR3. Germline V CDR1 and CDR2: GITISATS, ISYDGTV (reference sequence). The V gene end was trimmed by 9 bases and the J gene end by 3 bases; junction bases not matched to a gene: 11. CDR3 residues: CALPITSYYKKLF. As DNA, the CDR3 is TGTGCCTTGCCGATAACCTCTTATTATAAGAAACTCTTT.

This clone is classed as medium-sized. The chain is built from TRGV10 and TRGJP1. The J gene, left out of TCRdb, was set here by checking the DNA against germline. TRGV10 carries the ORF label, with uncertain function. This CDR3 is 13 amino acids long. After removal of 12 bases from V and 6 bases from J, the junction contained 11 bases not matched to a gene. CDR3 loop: CAAPHSAGWFKIF. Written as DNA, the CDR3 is TGTGCTGCCCCGCACTCCGCTGGTTGGTTCAAGATATTT.

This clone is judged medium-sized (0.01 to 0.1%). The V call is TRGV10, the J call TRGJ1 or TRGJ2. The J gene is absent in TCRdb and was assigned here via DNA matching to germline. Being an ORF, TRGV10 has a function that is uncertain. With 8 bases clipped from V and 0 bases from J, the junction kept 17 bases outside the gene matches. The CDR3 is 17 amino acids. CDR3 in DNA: TGTGCTGCGTGGGATTTAAGTAAATGGACGAATTATTATAAGAAACTCTTT. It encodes CAAWDLSKWTNYYKKLF.

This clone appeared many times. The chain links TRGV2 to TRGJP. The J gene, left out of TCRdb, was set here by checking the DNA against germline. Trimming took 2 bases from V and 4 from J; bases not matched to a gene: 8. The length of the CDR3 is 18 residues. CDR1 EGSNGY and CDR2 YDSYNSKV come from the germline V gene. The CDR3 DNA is TGTGCCACCTGGGACGTTCGACCTCAAGAGTTGGGCAAAAAAATCAAGGTATTT. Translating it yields CATWDVRPQELGKKIKVF.

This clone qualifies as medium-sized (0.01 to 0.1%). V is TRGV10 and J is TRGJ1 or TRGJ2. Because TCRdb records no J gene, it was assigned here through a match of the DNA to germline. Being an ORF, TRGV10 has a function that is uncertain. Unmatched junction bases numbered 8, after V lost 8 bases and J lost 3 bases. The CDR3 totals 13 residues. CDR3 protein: CAAWDYVYYKKLF. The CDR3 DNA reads TGTGCTGCGTGGGATTATGTTTATTATAAGAAACTCTTT.

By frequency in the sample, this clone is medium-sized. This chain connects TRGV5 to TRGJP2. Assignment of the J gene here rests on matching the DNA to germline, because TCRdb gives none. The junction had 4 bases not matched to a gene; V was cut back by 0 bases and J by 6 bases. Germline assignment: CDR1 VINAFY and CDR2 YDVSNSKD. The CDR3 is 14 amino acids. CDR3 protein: CATWDRRCDWIKTF. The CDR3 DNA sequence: TGTGCCACCTGGGACAGGCGGTGTGATTGGATCAAGACGTTT.

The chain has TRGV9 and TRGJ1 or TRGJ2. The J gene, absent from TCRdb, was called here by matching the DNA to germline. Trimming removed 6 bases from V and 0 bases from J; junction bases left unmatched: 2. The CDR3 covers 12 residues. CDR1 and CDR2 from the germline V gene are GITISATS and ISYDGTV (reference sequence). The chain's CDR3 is CALWMNYYKKLF. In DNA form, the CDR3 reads TGTGCCTTGTGGATGAATTATTATAAGAAACTCTTT.

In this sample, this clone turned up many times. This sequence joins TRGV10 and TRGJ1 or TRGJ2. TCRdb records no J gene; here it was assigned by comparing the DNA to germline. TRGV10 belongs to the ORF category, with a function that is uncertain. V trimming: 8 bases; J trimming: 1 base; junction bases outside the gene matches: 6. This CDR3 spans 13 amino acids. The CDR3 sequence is CAAWVINYYKKLF. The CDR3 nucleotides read TGTGCTGCGTGGGTCATTAATTATTATAAGAAACTCTTT.

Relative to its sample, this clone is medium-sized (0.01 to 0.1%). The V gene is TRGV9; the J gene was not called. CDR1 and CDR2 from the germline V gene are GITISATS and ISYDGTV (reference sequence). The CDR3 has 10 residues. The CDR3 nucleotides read TGTGCCTTGTGGGAGGCGCATGACCTCTTT. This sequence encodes CALWEAHDLF.

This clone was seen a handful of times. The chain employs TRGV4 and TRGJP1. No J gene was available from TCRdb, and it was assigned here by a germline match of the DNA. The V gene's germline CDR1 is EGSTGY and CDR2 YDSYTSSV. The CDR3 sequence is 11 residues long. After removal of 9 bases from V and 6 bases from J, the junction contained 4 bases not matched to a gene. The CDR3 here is CATDSGWFKIF. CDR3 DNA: TGTGCCACCGATTCTGGTTGGTTCAAGATATTT.

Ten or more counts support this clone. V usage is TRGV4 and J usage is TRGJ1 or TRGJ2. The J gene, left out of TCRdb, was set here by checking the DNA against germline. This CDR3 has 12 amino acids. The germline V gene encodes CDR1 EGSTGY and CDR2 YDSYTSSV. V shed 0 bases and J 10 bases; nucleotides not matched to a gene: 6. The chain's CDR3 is CATWDGQPKKLF. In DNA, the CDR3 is TGTGCCACCTGGGATGGGCAGCCCAAGAAACTCTTT.

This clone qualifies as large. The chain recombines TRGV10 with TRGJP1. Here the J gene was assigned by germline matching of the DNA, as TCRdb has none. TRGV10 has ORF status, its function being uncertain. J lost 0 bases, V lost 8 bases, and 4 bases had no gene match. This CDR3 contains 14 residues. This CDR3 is CAAWEDTTGWFKIF. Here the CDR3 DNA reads TGTGCTGCGTGGGAAGATACCACTGGTTGGTTCAAGATATTT.

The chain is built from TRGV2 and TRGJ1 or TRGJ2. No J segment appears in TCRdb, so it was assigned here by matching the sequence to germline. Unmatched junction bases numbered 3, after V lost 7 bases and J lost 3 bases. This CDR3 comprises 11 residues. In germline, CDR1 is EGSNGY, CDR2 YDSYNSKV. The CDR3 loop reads CATCLYYKKLF. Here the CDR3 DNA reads TGTGCCACCTGCCTTTATTATAAGAAACTCTTT.

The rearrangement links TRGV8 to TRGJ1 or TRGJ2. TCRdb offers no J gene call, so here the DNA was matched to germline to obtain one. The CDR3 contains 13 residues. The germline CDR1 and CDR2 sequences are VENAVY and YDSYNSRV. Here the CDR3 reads CAPGPQRNYKKLF. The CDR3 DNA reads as TGTGCACCTGGGCCTCAAAGGAATTATAAGAAACTCTTT.

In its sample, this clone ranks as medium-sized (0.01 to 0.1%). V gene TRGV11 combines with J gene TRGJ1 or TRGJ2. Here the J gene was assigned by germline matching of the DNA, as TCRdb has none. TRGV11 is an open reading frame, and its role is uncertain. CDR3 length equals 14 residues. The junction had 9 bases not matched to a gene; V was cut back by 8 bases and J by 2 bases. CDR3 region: CACWTTPDYYKKLF. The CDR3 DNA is TGTGCCTGCTGGACTACACCTGATTATTATAAGAAACTCTTT.

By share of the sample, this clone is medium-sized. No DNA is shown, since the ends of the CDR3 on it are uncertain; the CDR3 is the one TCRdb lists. The CDR3 spells CTTVPAGLGTEYYYKKLF. The V gene is listed as TRGV11; no J gene was called. Being an ORF, TRGV11 has a function that is uncertain. The CDR3 region is 18 residues in length, termini included.

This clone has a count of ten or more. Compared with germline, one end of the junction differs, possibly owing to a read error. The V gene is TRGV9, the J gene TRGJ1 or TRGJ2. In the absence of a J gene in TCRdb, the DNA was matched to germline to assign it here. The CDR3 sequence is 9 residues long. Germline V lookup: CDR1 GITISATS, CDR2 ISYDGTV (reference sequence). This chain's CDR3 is CACYYKKLF. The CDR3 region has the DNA TGCGCCTGTTATTATAAGAAACTCTTT.

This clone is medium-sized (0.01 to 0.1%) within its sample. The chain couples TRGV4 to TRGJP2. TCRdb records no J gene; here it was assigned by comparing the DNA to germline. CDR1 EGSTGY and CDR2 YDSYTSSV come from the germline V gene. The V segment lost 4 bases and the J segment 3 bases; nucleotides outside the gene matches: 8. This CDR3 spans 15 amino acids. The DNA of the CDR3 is TGTGCCACCTGGGACTATTCCTGTAGTGATTGGATCAAGACGTTT. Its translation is CATWDYSCSDWIKTF.

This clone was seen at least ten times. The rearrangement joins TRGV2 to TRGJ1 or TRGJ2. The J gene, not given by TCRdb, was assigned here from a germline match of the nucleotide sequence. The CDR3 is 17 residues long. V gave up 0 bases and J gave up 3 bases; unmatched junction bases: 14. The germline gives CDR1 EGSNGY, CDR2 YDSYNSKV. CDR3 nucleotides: TGTGCCACCTGGGACGGGCATCAAGGGGGGGCTTATTATAAGAAACTCTTT. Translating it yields CATWDGHQGGAYYKKLF.

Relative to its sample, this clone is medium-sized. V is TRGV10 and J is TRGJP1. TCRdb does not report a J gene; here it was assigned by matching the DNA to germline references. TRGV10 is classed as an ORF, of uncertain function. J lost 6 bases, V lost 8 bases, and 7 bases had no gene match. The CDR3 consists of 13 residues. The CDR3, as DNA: TGTGCTGCGTGGGATTTGTCTGGTTGGTTCAAGATATTT. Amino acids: CAAWDLSGWFKIF.

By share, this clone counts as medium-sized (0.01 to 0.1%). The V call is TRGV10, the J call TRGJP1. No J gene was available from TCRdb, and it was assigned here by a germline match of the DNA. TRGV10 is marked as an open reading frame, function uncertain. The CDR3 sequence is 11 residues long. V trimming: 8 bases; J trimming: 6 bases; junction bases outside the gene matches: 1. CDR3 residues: CAAWAGWFKIF. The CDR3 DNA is TGTGCTGCGTGGGCTGGTTGGTTCAAGATATTT.